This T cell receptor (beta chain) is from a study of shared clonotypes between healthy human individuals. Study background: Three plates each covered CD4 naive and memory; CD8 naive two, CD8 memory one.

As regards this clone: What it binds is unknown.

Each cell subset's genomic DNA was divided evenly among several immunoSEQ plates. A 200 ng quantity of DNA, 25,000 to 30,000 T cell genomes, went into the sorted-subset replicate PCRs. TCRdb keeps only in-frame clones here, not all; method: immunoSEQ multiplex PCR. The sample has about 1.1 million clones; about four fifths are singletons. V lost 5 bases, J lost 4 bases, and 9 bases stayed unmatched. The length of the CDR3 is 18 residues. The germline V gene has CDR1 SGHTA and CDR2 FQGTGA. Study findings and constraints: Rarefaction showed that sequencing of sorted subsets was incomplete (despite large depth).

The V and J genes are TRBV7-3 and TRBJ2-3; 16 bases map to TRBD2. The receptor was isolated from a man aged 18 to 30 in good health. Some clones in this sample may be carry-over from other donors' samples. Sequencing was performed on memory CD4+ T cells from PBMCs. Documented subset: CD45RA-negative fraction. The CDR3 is CASSQRPGLAGGADTQYF. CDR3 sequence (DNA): TGTGCCAGCAGCCAACGTCCGGGACTAGCGGGAGGGGCAGATACGCAGTATTTT.